These 29 T cell receptor beta chains originate from one sample sequenced in a study of radiation and T cells in renal cell carcinoma (dated by TCRdb to 2019 to 2021). The library was built by means of the immunoSEQ multiplex PCR assay. Entries here come from immuneACCESS through TCRdb and include only in-frame sequences with V and J called. Some clones fail to appear in such tables; in the studies checked, an unresolved V gene covers under half of the shortfall, and the cause of the remainder is unknown. This sample has roughly 130,000 clones in its table, and approximately 90% of those were observed once. 5.8% of the sample is held by the ten biggest clonotypes. Read against the paper, the sample's time point label means: blood 2 weeks post-SBRT. The treatment or condition label for this specimen denotes: 15 Gy SBRT to primary tumor, nephrectomy 4 weeks later. The sample consisted of blood, taken from a patient whose treatment included radiotherapy and nephrectomy. The receptors originated from a woman in her 70s with renal cell carcinoma.

This clone showed up just once. The chain couples TRBV12-5 to TRBJ2-2; possibly TRBD2 for D (7 bases). Germline values: CDR1 LGHNT, CDR2 FRNRAP. The CDR3 totals 15 residues. Trimming stripped 6 bases from V and 3 bases from J, with 14 bases between. CDR3 residues: CASGPGGLHTGELFF. The CDR3 nucleotides read TGTGCTAGTGGCCCCGGGGGGCTTCACACCGGGGAGCTGTTTTTT.

The genes are TRBV2 and TRBJ1-2; D gene unclear. The CDR3 runs to 13 residues. In germline, CDR1 is SNHLY, CDR2 FYNNEI. V lost 8 bases, J lost 4 bases, and 14 bases lay in between. CDR3 in DNA: TGTGCCAGCCAGGAGGGATTTACCTATGGCTACACCTTC. It yields the protein CASQEGFTYGYTF.

The J gene is TRBJ2-5, the V gene TRBV2, with 10 positions matching TRBD2. The CDR3 runs 15 residues. With 4 bases clipped from V and 4 bases from J, the junction kept 6 bases outside the gene matches. CDR1 is SNHLY and CDR2 is FYNNEI in the germline V gene. The CDR3: CASSVYSGGPETQYF. CDR3 in DNA: TGTGCCAGCAGTGTATATAGCGGGGGGCCAGAGACCCAGTACTTC.

The CDR3 is CASRERTGTRYEQYF. For the CDR3, the DNA is TGTGCCAGCAGAGAGCGGACAGGAACCCGCTACGAGCAGTACTTC. The V gene is TRBV2, the J gene TRBJ2-7, with TRBD1 matching over 7 bases. The trim removed 6 bases at V and 3 bases at J, leaving 11 bases unmatched. This CDR3 has 15 amino acids. The V gene's germline CDR1 is SNHLY and CDR2 FYNNEI.

The chain employs TRBV7-2 and TRBJ1-2; 9 bases agree with TRBD1. Germline loops: CDR1 SGHTA, CDR2 FQGNSA. The ends lost 2 bases at V and 1 base at J; junction bases unmatched: 2. This CDR3 comprises 15 residues. This CDR3 is CASSLNRGHNYGYTF. CDR3 bases: TGTGCCAGCAGCTTAAACAGGGGGCATAACTATGGCTACACCTTC.

The DNA for the CDR3 is TGTGCCAGTCTGCCGGGACCGGGACTTTACGAGCAGTACTTC. Translation: CASLPGPGLYEQYF. The chain joins TRBV6-8 to TRBJ2-7, with D perhaps TRBD2 (6 bases). V lost 9 bases, J lost 4 bases, and 19 bases lay in between. This CDR3 is built from 14 residues. CDR1 and CDR2 (germline): MNHGY, SAAAGT.

The chain employs TRBV14 and TRBJ2-7, with D tentatively TRBD2 (7 bases). The V end lost 5 bases, the J end lost 6 bases, and 20 bases lay between the germline ends. CDR3 length equals 15 residues. Per germline, CDR1 SGHDN and CDR2 FVKESK. The CDR3 nucleotides read TGTGCCAGCAGCTTAACCCGGACAGAGCGGGGCGAGCAGTACTTC. Translation gives CASSLTRTERGEQYF.

The chain carries TRBV7-2 and TRBJ1-5, with D possibly matching TRBD1 (5 bases). Trimming stripped 2 bases from V and 0 bases from J, with 8 bases between. From germline, CDR1 is SGHTA and CDR2 FQGNSA. The CDR3 extends over 15 amino acids. The CDR3 DNA reads as TGTGCCAGCAGCTTATGGGGACTTAGCAATCAGCCCCAGCATTTT. Translated, it gives CASSLWGLSNQPQHF.

The chain combines TRBV27 with TRBJ2-7, with TRBD1 matching 7 bases. The CDR3 extends over 15 amino acids. Germline CDR1 and CDR2: MNHEY and SMNVEV (reference sequence). The V and J ends lost 5 bases and 6 bases, in that order; junction bases with no gene match: 13. This CDR3 reads CASSVPGTGVSEQYF. CDR3 DNA: TGTGCCAGCAGTGTACCCGGAACAGGGGTTTCCGAGCAGTACTTC.

The rearrangement links TRBV4-1 to TRBJ1-5, with 11 bases lining up with TRBD1. This CDR3 comprises 15 residues. Germline lookup yields CDR1 MGHRA and CDR2 YSYEKL. J lost 6 bases, V lost 0 bases, and 1 base had no gene match. Here the CDR3 DNA reads TGCGCCAGCAGCCAAGAGGACAGGGGGCTTCAGCCCCAGCATTTT. Its translation: CASSQEDRGLQPQHF.

The chain joins TRBV10-3 to TRBJ2-3; 8 bases are a match to TRBD1. The germline CDR1 and CDR2 sequences are ENHRY and SYGVKD. J gave up 3 bases and V 4 bases, and 12 bases lay outside the gene matches. The CDR3 has 17 residues. The CDR3 bases are TGTGCCATCAGTGCCGGACAGGGATTAACAAGGACAGATACGCAGTATTTT. It is translated as CAISAGQGLTRTDTQYF.

V and J are TRBV5-1 and TRBJ2-2; D uncertain. V dropped 4 bases and J dropped 5 bases, with 15 bases sitting between them. This CDR3 spans 15 amino acids. Germline CDR1 reads SGHRS; CDR2 reads YFSETQ. This CDR3 reads CASSQVAGATGELFF. The CDR3 DNA sequence: TGCGCCAGCAGCCAGGTAGCTGGAGCGACCGGGGAGCTGTTTTTT.

The J gene is TRBJ2-7, the V gene TRBV2, with D perhaps matching TRBD2 (5 bases). The V end was cut by 4 bases, the J end by 1 base, with 5 bases between. Germline assignment: CDR1 SNHLY and CDR2 FYNNEI. The CDR3 is 12 residues long. CDR3 in amino acids: CASSAGSYEQYF. The DNA for the CDR3 is TGTGCCAGCAGTGCGGGGTCCTACGAGCAGTACTTC.

The chain uses TRBV7-2 and TRBJ1-2; D not certain. The CDR3 extends over 15 amino acids. Trimming pared 4 bases from V and 6 bases from J, leaving 18 bases between. CDR1 is SGHTA and CDR2 is FQGNSA in the germline V gene. CDR3 in DNA: TGTGCCAGCAGCTCACTACCGGCGGACGGAGATGGCTACACCTTC. The encoded protein is CASSSLPADGDGYTF. The full variable domain, its missing parts supplied by reference TRBV7-2 and TRBJ1-2, is GAGVSQSPSNKVTEKGKDVELRCDPISGHTALYWYRQSLGQGLEFLIYFQGNSAPDKSGLPSDRFSAERTGGSVSTLTIQRTQQEDSAVYLCASSSLPADGDGYTFGSGTRLTVV.

The rearrangement joins TRBV29-1 to TRBJ2-4; TRBD2 is a possible D gene (6 bases). Between the trimmed V and J ends, which lost 7 bases and 7 bases, there was a span of 14 bases. Germline V gives CDR1 SQVTM, CDR2 ANQGSEA. The CDR3 spans 12 residues. Here the CDR3 reads CSAAVAGNIQYF. CDR3 sequence (DNA): TGCAGCGCCGCGGTGGCGGGGAACATTCAGTACTTC.

CDR3 DNA: TGTGCCTGGAGTAGACCGGCTGGTGGAGACCAAGAGACCCAGTACTTC. Protein: CAWSRPAGGDQETQYF. The V and J genes are TRBV30 and TRBJ2-5, with D unresolved. The CDR3 contains 16 residues. CDR1 GTSNPN and CDR2 SVGIG come from the germline V gene (reference sequence). Trimming cost V 2 bases and J 0 bases, with 16 bases left between them.

The chain carries TRBV18 and TRBJ2-2; the match to TRBD1 covers 10 bases. The CDR3 covers 18 residues. Germline trimming cut 6 bases from V and 8 bases from J; bases unmatched to any gene: 18. From germline, CDR1 is KGHSH and CDR2 LQKENI. The CDR3 region has the DNA TGTGCCAGCTCCCTTAGGAGTGCTGACAGGGGGCGCGGAGGGGAGCTGTTTTTT. Protein sequence: CASSLRSADRGRGGELFF.

J is TRBJ1-2 and V is TRBV23-1, with unresolved D. TRBV23-1 is treated as an ORF (open reading frame) with a function not yet certain. The CDR3 is 13 amino acids. V was clipped by 3 bases and J by 3 bases, with 8 bases between them. CDR3 nucleotides: TGCGCCAGCAGTCACAGCAGATACTATGGCTACACCTTC. This sequence encodes CASSHSRYYGYTF.

The chain recombines TRBV4-2 with TRBJ2-7, with 8 positions matching TRBD2. V lost 8 bases to trimming and J lost 2 bases; unmatched junction nucleotides: 5. CDR1 and CDR2 (germline): LGHNA, YNFKEQ. There are 13 residues in the CDR3. The CDR3 DNA sequence: TGTGCCAGCGGGCGGGGGGACACCTACGAGCAGTACTTC. It is translated as CASGRGDTYEQYF.

The chain recombines TRBV14 with TRBJ2-7; 9 positions match TRBD2. The junction had 10 bases not matched to a gene; V was cut back by 3 bases and J by 4 bases. CDR1 is SGHDN and CDR2 is FVKESK in the germline V gene. This CDR3 spans 16 amino acids. The CDR3 spells CASSQATSGRPYEQYF. The CDR3 region has the DNA TGTGCCAGCAGCCAGGCGACTAGCGGCCGACCTTACGAGCAGTACTTC.

The rearrangement links TRBV7-9 to TRBJ2-5, with D perhaps TRBD2 (6 bases). Germline V CDR1 and CDR2: SEHNR, FQNEAQ (reference sequence). The CDR3 spans 13 residues. Trimming removed 8 bases at V and 5 bases at J, with 15 bases between. The CDR3 loop is CASRTGDGETQYF. DNA of the CDR3: TGTGCCAGCCGCACGGGGGATGGGGAGACCCAGTACTTC.

About this clone: At one of its ends the junction is not consistent with the germline gene, which may arise from a read error. The chain uses TRBV6-1 and TRBJ2-7; either TRBD1 or TRBD2 may fit D (5 bases each). Germline-derived CDR1 and CDR2 are MNHNS and SASEGT. The CDR3 length is 11 residues. In nucleotides, the CDR3 is TGTGCCAGCAGTGAACCGGGACCCTTAGGCTTC. Protein sequence: CASSEPGPLGF.

This clone was found once. The chain carries TRBV11-1 and TRBJ1-1; a weak D match, TRBD1 (5 bases). Between the trimmed V and J ends, which lost 1 base and 1 base, there was a span of 13 bases. CDR3 size: 16 residues. The germline V gene has CDR1 SGHAT and CDR2 FQDESV (reference sequence). In DNA form, the CDR3 reads TGTGCCAGCAGCTTAGGGTGGTCAGGGCGGAACACTGAAGCTTTCTTT. Protein sequence: CASSLGWSGRNTEAFF.

V usage is TRBV7-2 and J usage is TRBJ2-7; TRBD2 matches 14 bases. Germline CDR1 is SGHTA and CDR2 is FQGNSA. The CDR3 length is 17 residues. After removal of 5 bases from V and 2 bases from J, the junction contained 8 bases not matched to a gene. CDR3 in DNA: TGTGCCAGCAGCCTCGGACTAGCGGGGGGAAACACCTACGAGCAGTACTTC. It codes for CASSLGLAGGNTYEQYF.

This clone was counted only a few times. The V and J genes are TRBV14 and TRBJ1-1; D remains ambiguous. Germline values: CDR1 SGHDN, CDR2 FVKESK. This CDR3 is built from 13 residues. V was clipped by 5 bases and J by 4 bases, with 11 bases between them. The DNA of the CDR3 is TGTGCCAGCAGCGATCTTATGAGCACTGAAGCTTTCTTT. This gives the protein CASSDLMSTEAFF.

In its sample, this clone was seen many times. The rearrangement joins TRBV28 to TRBJ1-1; D unresolved. Germline V gene data show CDR1 as MDHEN and CDR2 as SYDVKM. V dropped 6 bases and J dropped 4 bases, with 27 bases sitting between them. The CDR3 has 18 amino acids. The CDR3 loop reads CASRLGSAAGEGFTEAFF. CDR3 sequence (DNA): TGTGCCAGCAGGCTTGGGTCAGCTGCTGGGGAAGGGTTCACTGAAGCTTTCTTT.

This clone was observed a few times. This chain uses TRBV5-1 with TRBJ2-7; D is ambiguous. This CDR3 region has 12 residues. Trimming shortened V by 2 bases and J by 6 bases, and 9 bases separated the two germline ends. Germline values: CDR1 SGHRS, CDR2 YFSETQ. The CDR3 region has the DNA TGCGCCAGCAGCTTAAGACCGGCCGAGCAGTACTTC. It translates to CASSLRPAEQYF.

The chain uses TRBV11-3 and TRBJ1-6; D remains unclear. The CDR3 is 13 amino acids. The V gene's germline CDR1 is SGHNT and CDR2 YENEEA. V dropped 2 bases and J dropped 10 bases, with 9 bases sitting between them. The CDR3 coding sequence is TGTGCCAGCAGCTTAAATGCGGGATCACCCCTCCACTTT. Amino acid sequence: CASSLNAGSPLHF.

The rearrangement uses TRBV10-3 and TRBJ2-3, with TRBD2 identical over 9 bases. V lost 4 bases, J lost 8 bases, and 4 bases stayed unmatched. Germline V lookup: CDR1 ENHRY, CDR2 SYGVKD. The CDR3 spans 13 residues. In DNA, the CDR3 is TGTGCCATCAGTGTCGCGACTAGCGGTACGCAGTATTTT. It translates to CAISVATSGTQYF.